Below are 3 T cell receptor beta chains sequenced from a single sample in a study of Graves' ophthalmopathy and Graves' hyperthyroidism. The TCR beta CDR3 regions underwent amplification from RNA transcripts. First-round RT-PCR used HTBI primers; second-round multiplex PCR followed. Each CDR3 protein gets one entry after TCRdb re-called the multiplex PCR reads with MiXCR. The table includes approximately 480,000 distinct CDR3 sequences, approximately 15% detected once. The sequencing input was blood. The receptors were sampled from a woman in her twenties or thirties with Graves' ophthalmopathy.

The DNA for the CDR3 is TGCGCCAGCAGCACCGGGACTAACCAAGAGACCCAGTACTTC. It yields the protein CASSTGTNQETQYF. V and J are TRBV5-1 and TRBJ2-5, with TRBD2 matching over 7 bases. The CDR3 consists of 14 residues. Germline-derived CDR1 and CDR2 are SGHRS and YFSETQ. V gave up 4 bases and J gave up 0 bases; unmatched junction bases: 3.

This clonotype was found a few times. The V and J genes are TRBV18 and TRBJ2-1; 12 nucleotides align to TRBD2. The germline V gene has CDR1 KGHSH and CDR2 LQKENI. The CDR3 covers 16 residues. The V and J ends lost 4 bases and 7 bases, in that order; junction bases with no gene match: 8. The CDR3 protein is CASSQNIGLAGNEQFF. CDR3 sequence (DNA): TGTGCCAGCTCACAGAATATAGGACTAGCGGGGAATGAGCAGTTCTTC.

Comments on this clonotype: Because it lacks the conserved phenylalanine or tryptophan at the end, this CDR3 is likely a read error. This chain joins TRBV6-5 and TRBJ2-2; possible D gene TRBD2, 5 bases. CDR3 length: 14 residues. The germline V gene has CDR1 MNHEY and CDR2 SVGAGI. The germline V and J ends were trimmed by 3 bases and 7 bases, with 12 bases remaining between them. The CDR3, as DNA: TGTGCCAGCAGTTATAACCCGGAGGTCGGGGAGCTGTTTTTG. Its protein is CASSYNPEVGELFL.